This TCR beta chain was captured in a study of shared clonotypes between healthy human individuals. Study-level points and caveats: The rarefaction results pointed to incomplete sorted-subset sequencing despite large depth.

The protocol was immunoSEQ multiplex PCR, while the TCRdb copy is restricted to in-frame clones and leaves out a portion. The profile shows millions of clones, 85% to 95% of them singletons. This CDR3 has 12 amino acids. V was clipped by 6 bases and J by 3 bases, with 9 bases between them. The germline V gene has CDR1 MDHEN and CDR2 SYDVKM. In regard to this clone: Its antigen is as yet unknown.

The clonotype originates from a man aged 18 to 29 in good health. V usage is TRBV28 and J usage is TRBJ2-7, with D possibly TRBD1 on 5 matching bases. Sequenced material: naive CD4+ T cells sorted from blood. Subset given: CD45RA+ positively selected. CDR3 DNA: TGTGCCAGCAGAGGGGTGGTCTACGAGCAGTACTTC. This codes for CASRGVVYEQYF.